This entry features one TCR beta chain sequence. Sequenced by immunoSEQ multiplex PCR; TCRdb stores in-frame clones only, minus some. The sample contains fewer than 90,000 clones, more than 85% of which appear only once. Documented time point: peripheral blood 6 weeks after treatment start. This CDR3 is 16 amino acids long. In germline, CDR1 is LNHDA, CDR2 SQIVND (reference sequence). Trimming cost V 6 bases and J 0 bases, with 16 bases left between them. This record belongs to a study of PD-L1 blockade in urothelial cancer. The chain uses TRBV19 and TRBJ2-3, with D unresolved. This clonotype was obtained from a woman over 75 with urothelial cancer. This specimen was PBMCs, taken around atezolizumab (anti-PD-L1) treatment. CDR3 bases: TGTGCCAGTAGCCGGGTATGGGTCGGGAGCACAGATACGCAGTATTTT. Translating it yields CASSRVWVGSTDTQYF.